This T cell receptor beta chain is drawn from a study of blood T cell repertoires in COVID-19. In the study overall: COVID-19 samples collected from the United States, Italy and Spain covered acute and convalescent phases. In each case, the material was cDNA or gDNA derived from T cells, B-cell-depleted T cells, or PBMCs.

Per the authors' pipeline: Amplified reference gene primers provided the basis for estimating nucleated cell counts. TCRdb's table, derived via immunoSEQ multiplex PCR, lists solely in-frame clones and lacks some. From that table come the V and J calls and clone size; the DNA was used to work out D and trimming. Of roughly 67,000 clones listed, 84% were seen once; the top ten hold around 8%. V lost 4 bases, J lost 7 bases, and 15 bases lay in between. The length of the CDR3 is 13 residues. Germline-derived CDR1 and CDR2 are SGHRS and YFSETQ. This sequence joins TRBV5-1 and TRBJ2-7; possible D gene TRBD2, 5 bases. This TCR was sampled from a middle-aged man with active COVID-19. The sequenced material came from peripheral blood. DNA for the CDR3: TGCGCCAGCAGCCGGGGTGCGGCCGAGGAGCAGTACTTC. Protein: CASSRGAAEEQYF.